The rows below give T cell receptor beta chains drawn from one sample of a study of T cells after yellow fever vaccination. MiXCR, run by TCRdb on the 5' RACE reads, gives a single entry per CDR3 protein. The sample lists under 600,000 distinct CDR3 sequences, 21% occurring once. Sequenced material: PBMCs, taken 21 days after the first yellow fever vaccination. The receptors come from a man between 18 and 35 years old who received the YFV17D yellow fever vaccine. The CDR3 runs from the conserved cysteine through the conserved F or W. D genes are given only for firm matches. A clone size is listed for some rows: how often the clone was seen (once, few, many), or a class if it is expanded.

v_call	clone_size	d_call	j_call	cdr3_nt	cdr3_aa
TRBV5-1	.	.	TRBJ2-7	TGCGCCAGCAGCCCGCGAGGCTTAGACGAGCAGTACTTC	CASSPRGLDEQYF
TRBV6-1	few	.	TRBJ1-5	TGTGCCAGCAGTGCTGGAGGGGATCAGCCCCAGCATTTT	CASSAGGDQPQHF
TRBV29-1	.	.	TRBJ2-3	TGCAGCACTCTCACCGGGCCCATGGGAGATACGCAGTATTTT	CSTLTGPMGDTQYF
TRBV15	.	.	TRBJ2-3	TGTGCCACCAGCAGAGTGGGGGCGTCAGATACGCAGTATTTT	CATSRVGASDTQYF
TRBV5-1	few	.	TRBJ1-2	TGCGCCAGCAGCGCTCAGGGAGTAGGCTACACCTTC	CASSAQGVGYTF
TRBV5-4	many	.	TRBJ1-1	TGTGCCAGCAGTTGGGGGAACACTGAAGCTTTCTTT	CASSWGNTEAFF
TRBV6-2/TRBV6-3	.	.	TRBJ2-7	TGCGCCAGCAGTTACAGTTTCGGCGAGCAGTACTTC	CASSYSFGEQYF
TRBV7-2	.	.	TRBJ1-5	TGTGCCAGCAGCTTCCTATCTATGCCCCAGCATTTT	CASSFLSMPQHF
TRBV10-3	many	.	TRBJ2-3	TGTGCCGTTAGGGACACAGGCACAGATACGCAGTATTTT	CAVRDTGTDTQYF
TRBV9	.	TRBD2	TRBJ2-5	TGTGCCAGCAGCGTGAGAAGCGGGGGGGCAGAGACCCAGTACTTC	CASSVRSGGAETQYF
TRBV7-2	.	TRBD2	TRBJ2-3	TGTGCCAGCAGCACGGGACTAGGGGGCACAGATACGCAGTATTTT	CASSTGLGGTDTQYF
TRBV5-1	few	.	TRBJ2-2	TGCGCCAGCAGCTTGGAAAGGGCGAACACCGGGGAGCTGTTTTTT	CASSLERANTGELFF
TRBV11-1	few	.	TRBJ2-2	TGTGCCAGCAGCTTTGAGACCACCGGGGAGCTGTTTTTT	CASSFETTGELFF
TRBV5-1	.	TRBD2	TRBJ2-1	TGCGCCAGCAACAAGTTAGCGGGGGGCGATGAGCAGTTCTTC	CASNKLAGGDEQFF
TRBV29-1	.	.	TRBJ2-5	TGCAGCGTCGCATACAGGGATCAAGAGACCCAGTACTTC	CSVAYRDQETQYF
TRBV27	few	TRBD1	TRBJ1-2	TGTGCCAGCAGTCAGGGACAGGGAGGTTTTAACTATGGCTACACCTTC	CASSQGQGGFNYGYTF
TRBV10-1	.	TRBD2	TRBJ2-1	TGCGCCAGCAGCGGACTAGCGGGGTCGGTTGAGCAGTTCTTC	CASSGLAGSVEQFF
TRBV13	.	.	TRBJ1-1	TGTGCCAGCAGCCCGTATCCCGGAACAGGACGATCTGAAGCTTTCTTT	CASSPYPGTGRSEAFF
TRBV4-3	few	TRBD1	TRBJ1-2	TGCGCCAGCAGCCGAGGGACAGGCGATTATGGCTACACCTTC	CASSRGTGDYGYTF
TRBV4-1	.	.	TRBJ2-4	TGCGCCAGCAAGGGACTAGCCAAAAACATTCAGTACTTC	CASKGLAKNIQYF
TRBV20-1	few	.	TRBJ1-5	TGCAGTGGAAACGAACATAGCAATCAGCCCCAGCATTTT	CSGNEHSNQPQHF
TRBV29-1	few	.	TRBJ2-2	TGCAGCATCGACACCCTGAACACCGGGGAGCTGTTTTTT	CSIDTLNTGELFF
TRBV5-1	few	TRBD1	TRBJ1-4	TGCGCCAGCAGCATGGCGACAGGGGGTGAAAAACTGTTTTTT	CASSMATGGEKLFF
TRBV27	.	.	TRBJ2-6	TGTGCCAGCAGTCCCAGGGGTCTGGGGGCCAACGTCCTGACTTTC	CASSPRGLGANVLTF
TRBV7-2	.	TRBD1	TRBJ1-4	TGTGCCAGCCGAAACAGGGGGCTTACTGAAAAACTGTTTTTT	CASRNRGLTEKLFF
TRBV5-8	.	.	TRBJ1-2	TGTGCCAGCAGCGACCCCAGGGGCTTGGGCTATGGCTACACCTTC	CASSDPRGLGYGYTF